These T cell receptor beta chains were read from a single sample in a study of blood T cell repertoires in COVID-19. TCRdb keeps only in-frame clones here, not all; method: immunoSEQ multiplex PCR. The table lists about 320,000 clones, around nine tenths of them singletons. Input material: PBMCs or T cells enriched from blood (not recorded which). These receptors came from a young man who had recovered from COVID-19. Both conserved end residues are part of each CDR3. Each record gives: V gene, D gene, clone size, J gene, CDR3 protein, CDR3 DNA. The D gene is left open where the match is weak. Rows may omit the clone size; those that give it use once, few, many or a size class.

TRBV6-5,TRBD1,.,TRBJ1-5,CASSKTGSNQPQHF,TGTGCCAGCAGTAAGACAGGGAGCAATCAGCCCCAGCATTTT
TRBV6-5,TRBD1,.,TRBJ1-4,CASKARGPDEKLFF,TGTGCCAGCAAGGCTAGGGGGCCCGATGAAAAACTGTTTTTT
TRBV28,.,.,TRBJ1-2,CASSPLRGYTF,TGTGCCAGCAGTCCCCTCCGTGGCTACACCTTC
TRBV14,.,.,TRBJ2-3,CASSQFGGGRAQYF,TGTGCCAGCAGCCAATTCGGGGGAGGCAGGGCGCAGTATTTT
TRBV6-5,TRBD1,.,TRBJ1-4,CASKITGTANEKLFF,TGTGCCAGCAAAATTACGGGGACAGCAAATGAAAAACTGTTTTTT
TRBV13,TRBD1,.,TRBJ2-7,CASSQGQGATYEQYF,TGTGCCAGCAGCCAGGGACAGGGGGCTACCTACGAGCAGTACTTC
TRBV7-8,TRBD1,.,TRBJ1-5,CASSLARDRPYSNQPQHF,TGTGCCAGCAGCTTAGCGCGGGACAGGCCATATAGCAATCAGCCCCAGCATTTT
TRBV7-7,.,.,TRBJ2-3,CASSQIDSPTDTQYF,TGTGCCAGCAGCCAGATCGACAGCCCCACAGATACGCAGTATTTT
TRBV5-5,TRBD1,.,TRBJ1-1,CASTGRTGGYFMDTEAFF,TGTGCCAGCACAGGCAGAACAGGGGGCTATTTTATGGACACTGAAGCTTTCTTT
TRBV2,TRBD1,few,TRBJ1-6,CASMKGAGSPLHF,TGTGCCAGCATGAAGGGGGCGGGCTCACCCCTCCACTTT
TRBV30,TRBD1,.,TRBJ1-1,CAWRHTGVNTEAFF,TGTGCCTGGAGGCACACAGGGGTGAACACTGAAGCTTTCTTT
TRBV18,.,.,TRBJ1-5,CASSTGVYSDGNQPQHF,TGTGCCAGCTCGACCGGGGTATATAGTGACGGCAATCAGCCCCAGCATTTT
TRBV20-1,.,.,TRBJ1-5,CSASRLRRASEDPNQPQHF,TGCAGTGCTAGTCGCCTGCGTAGGGCCTCGGAGGACCCCAATCAGCCCCAGCATTTT
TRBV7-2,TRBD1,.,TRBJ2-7,CASSPLDRGPYEQYF,TGTGCCAGCAGCCCGCTTGACAGGGGGCCCTACGAGCAGTACTTC
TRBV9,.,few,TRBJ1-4,CASSVGGSTNEKLFF,TGTGCCAGCAGCGTAGGCGGATCAACTAATGAAAAACTGTTTTTT
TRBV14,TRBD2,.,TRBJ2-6,CASSQEWLAGASGANVLTF,TGTGCCAGCAGCCAAGAATGGCTAGCGGGGGCCTCTGGGGCCAACGTCCTGACTTTC
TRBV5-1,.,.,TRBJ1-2,CASRAAANYGYTF,TGCGCCAGCAGGGCGGCTGCTAACTATGGCTACACCTTC
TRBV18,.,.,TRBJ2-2,CASSPTSQGNTGELFF,TGTGCCAGCTCACCAACGTCTCAGGGGAACACCGGGGAGCTGTTTTTT
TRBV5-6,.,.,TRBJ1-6,CASTNINSPLHF,TGTGCCAGCACCAACATAAATTCACCCCTCCACTTT
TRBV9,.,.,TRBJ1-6,CASSVAIHNSPLHF,TGTGCCAGCAGCGTAGCCATCCATAATTCACCCCTCCACTTT
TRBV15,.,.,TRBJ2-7,CATSREDRIWERDEQYF,TGTGCCACCAGCAGAGAAGACAGGATATGGGAGAGGGACGAGCAGTACTTC
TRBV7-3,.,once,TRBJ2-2,CASSFGGNTGELFF,TGTGCCAGCAGCTTCGGGGGGAACACCGGGGAGCTGTTTTTT
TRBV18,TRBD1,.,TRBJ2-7,CASSPSTGAKVYEQYF,TGTGCCAGCTCACCTTCCACAGGGGCTAAAGTCTACGAGCAGTACTTC
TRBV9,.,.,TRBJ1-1,CASSADRFAYEAFF,TGTGCCAGCAGCGCAGACAGGTTTGCCTATGAAGCTTTCTTT
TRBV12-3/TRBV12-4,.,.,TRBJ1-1,CAGLGGEETEAFF,TGTGCCGGTCTTGGGGGGGAGGAGACTGAAGCTTTCTTT
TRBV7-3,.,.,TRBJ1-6,CASSLTPTYNSPLHF,TGTGCCAGCAGCCTTACTCCAACCTATAATTCACCCCTCCACTTT
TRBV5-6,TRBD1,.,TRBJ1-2,CASSSGTANYGYTF,TGTGCCAGCAGCTCCGGGACAGCTAACTATGGCTACACCTTC